This entry is about one T cell receptor beta chain. Profiling relied on immunoSEQ multiplex PCR, and the TCRdb table lists in-frame clones only, not all of them. The profile covers 50,000 to 70,000 clones, with 80% to 95% appearing a single time and about 0.9% taken by the ten largest. The data derive from a study of T cell changes during pregnancy in multiple sclerosis. The CDR3 covers 13 residues. J lost 8 bases, V lost 4 bases, and 5 bases had no gene match. From germline, CDR1 is LGHNA and CDR2 YSLEER. This sequence joins TRBV4-3 and TRBJ2-4, with 7 bases matching TRBD2. The sequence came from a female donor with multiple sclerosis, enrolled in a pregnancy study. The source was peripheral blood, collected in the first trimester of pregnancy. The CDR3 nucleotides are TGCGCCAGCAGCCCTGGCGGGGGTGACATTCAGTACTTC. It encodes CASSPGGGDIQYF.